This TCR beta chain was captured in a study of cytomegalovirus exposure and HLA in healthy donors. Whole-study results and caveats: Highly shared sequence variants in one cluster were likely a sequencing artifact.

Per germline, CDR1 LNHDA and CDR2 SQIVND (reference sequence). Trimming took 4 bases from V and 2 from J; bases not matched to a gene: 1. The CDR3 runs to 14 residues. The PCR ran on 60 Vbeta and 13 Jbeta primers. Assay used: immunoSEQ multiplex PCR; TCRdb lists only in-frame clones, some missing. Among around 150,000 clones listed, roughly 80% were seen once. As to this clone: Its target is unknown.

Healthy bone marrow donors supplied every sample. This TCR came from a man aged 25-45 years in good health and CMV-seronegative. The sequencing input was PBMCs. The V gene is TRBV19, the J gene TRBJ2-7; 11 bases match TRBD2. The CDR3 protein is CASSTLAGAYEQYF. The CDR3 region has the DNA TGTGCCAGTAGTACACTAGCGGGAGCCTACGAGCAGTACTTC.